This is a list of T cell receptor beta chains from one sample in a study of CD8 T cells in Susac syndrome. In TCRdb, the immunoSEQ multiplex PCR reads were re-called with MiXCR into one record per CDR3 protein. The sample has 150,000 to 200,000 distinct CDR3 sequences, 90% to 95% seen once. Sequenced: CD4+ T cells from PBMCs. Every receptor here comes from a human donor with multiple sclerosis. Both conserved end residues are part of each CDR3.

>TRBJ1-5|TRBV6-2/TRBV6-3
CASSPLGPGQGDQPQHF
>TRBJ2-5|TRBV3-1
CASSPGLAGGPGETQYF
>TRBJ1-1|TRBV5-4
CASSDSRGGNTEAFF
>TRBJ1-3|TRBV30
CAWSPGNFGNTIYF
>TRBJ1-5|TRBV27
CASSPRGQGWGQPQHF
>TRBJ1-2|TRBV18
CASSPPETRTNYGYTF
>TRBJ2-4|TRBV7-8
CASSSRDRLYIHRIQYF
>TRBJ2-2|TRBV25-1
CASSNQTGGGELFF
>TRBJ1-1|TRBV5-1
CASSLEGSGRTEAFF
>TRBJ2-7|TRBV5-1
CASNGGAYEQYF
>TRBJ2-7|TRBV19
CASSAATTYEQYF
>TRBJ2-7|TRBV27
CASRVRTSGGAKVYEQYF
>TRBJ2-3|TRBV6-2/TRBV6-3
CASSYPTGLAGGSTDTQYF
>TRBJ1-2|TRBV20-1
CSARDLGDRGNYGYTF
>TRBJ2-7|TRBV6-6
CASSQSGTNYEQYF
>TRBJ1-2|TRBV18
CASSPTGGEGYTF
>TRBJ2-7|TRBV7-9
CASSTYRGGYEQYF
>TRBJ2-6|TRBV6-5
CASSYAQGSGANVLTF
>TRBJ2-7|TRBV3-1
CASSQGYGSGYEQYF
>TRBJ2-3|TRBV2
CASLAGLTDTQYF
>TRBJ2-7|TRBV18
CASSLGDLEQYF
>TRBJ2-3|TRBV18
CASTGLPSTDTQYF
>TRBJ2-3|TRBV30
CAWKAGVQDTQYF
>TRBJ2-3|TRBV7-8
CASSSRDSSTDTQYF
>TRBJ2-5|TRBV20-1
CSGLGARYQETQYF
>TRBJ2-2|TRBV28
CASSLASNTGELFF
>TRBJ2-1|TRBV3-1
CASSQGLWGLDEQFF
>TRBJ2-3|TRBV18
CASSRGTDTQYF
>TRBJ2-2|TRBV20-1
CSATQLAGVGGELFF
>TRBJ1-3|TRBV27
CASSLKAFSGNTIYF
>TRBJ2-4|TRBV3-1
CASSRDFGDRDDIQYF